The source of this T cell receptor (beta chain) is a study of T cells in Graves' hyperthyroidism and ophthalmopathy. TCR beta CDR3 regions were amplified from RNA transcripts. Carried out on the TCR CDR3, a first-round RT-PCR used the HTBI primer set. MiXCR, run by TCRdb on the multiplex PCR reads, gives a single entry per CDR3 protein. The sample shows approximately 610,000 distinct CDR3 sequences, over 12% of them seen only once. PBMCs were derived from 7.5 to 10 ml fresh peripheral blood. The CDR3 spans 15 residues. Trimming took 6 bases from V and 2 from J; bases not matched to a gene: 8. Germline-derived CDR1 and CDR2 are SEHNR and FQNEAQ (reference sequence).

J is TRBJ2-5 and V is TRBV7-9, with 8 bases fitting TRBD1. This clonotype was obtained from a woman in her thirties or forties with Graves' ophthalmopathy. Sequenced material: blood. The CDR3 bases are TGTGCCAGCAGGGCCGACAGGGGCCTTCAAGAGACCCAGTACTTC. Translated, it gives CASRADRGLQETQYF.